Shown below are 20 T cell receptor beta chains from a single sample sequenced in a study of shared clonotypes between healthy human individuals. Generated by immunoSEQ multiplex PCR, the TCRdb table keeps only in-frame clones and is missing some. The table includes under 2.5 million clones, around 92% detected once. The sequenced material came from naive CD4+ T cells from PBMCs. Subset reported: CD45RA+ positively selected. Every receptor here comes from a man aged 18-30 years in good health. Some clones in this sample may be carry-over from other donors' samples.

The chain employs TRBV29-1 and TRBJ2-5, with D unclear. There are 12 residues in the CDR3. V shed 4 bases and J shed 2 bases, with 8 bases lying between them. The germline V gene has CDR1 SQVTM and CDR2 ANQGSEA. The CDR3 region is CSVGRVQETQYF. CDR3 sequence (DNA): TGCAGCGTTGGAAGGGTACAAGAGACCCAGTACTTC. Using reference TRBV29-1 and TRBJ2-5 for the parts outside the CDR3, the full variable domain is SAVISQKPSRDICQRGTSLTIQCQVDSQVTMMFWYRQQPGQSLTLIATANQGSEATYESGFVIDKFPISRPNLTFSTLTVSNMSPEDSSIYLCSVGRVQETQYFGPGTRLLVL.

This chain uses TRBV27 with TRBJ2-2; no reliable D call. The V gene lost 7 bases and the J gene lost 4 bases, with 7 bases spanning the gap. Per germline, CDR1 MNHEY and CDR2 SMNVEV (reference sequence). The CDR3 consists of 12 residues. The CDR3 is CASKSPTGELFF. CDR3 DNA: TGTGCCAGCAAGTCACCCACCGGGGAGCTGTTTTTT.

V and J are TRBV18 and TRBJ2-1; 7 positions match TRBD2. The V gene end was trimmed by 0 bases and the J gene end by 10 bases; junction bases not matched to a gene: 12. The CDR3 runs 16 residues. Looked up from germline, CDR1 is KGHSH and CDR2 is LQKENI. In DNA form, the CDR3 reads TGTGCCAGCTCACCACCGCGCGGGAGCCCTCTCGGAGAGCAGTTCTTC. Amino acids: CASSPPRGSPLGEQFF.

This clone was seen a single time. The chain is built from TRBV4-1 and TRBJ2-3; D not certain. The CDR3 is 14 amino acids. CDR1 and CDR2 (germline): MGHRA, YSYEKL. V lost 0 bases and J lost 3, with 7 bases in between. CDR3 DNA: TGCGCCAGCAGCCAAGATAAGCCTACAGATACGCAGTATTTT. Amino acid sequence: CASSQDKPTDTQYF.

V is TRBV9 and J is TRBJ1-1; tentative D call: TRBD1 (5 bases). The germline V and J ends were trimmed by 0 bases and 1 base, with 13 bases remaining between them. CDR3 length equals 16 residues. Germline values: CDR1 SGDLS, CDR2 YYNGEE. This chain's CDR3 is CASSVGPRGGNTEAFF. The CDR3, as DNA: TGTGCCAGCAGCGTAGGGCCCCGTGGGGGGAACACTGAAGCTTTCTTT.

This chain joins TRBV5-1 and TRBJ2-5, with TRBD2 matching 11 bases. Germline V gives CDR1 SGHRS, CDR2 YFSETQ. This CDR3 comprises 16 residues. Trimming removed 0 bases from V and 2 bases from J; junction bases left unmatched: 3. CDR3 sequence: CASSLGIAGGQETQYF. The CDR3 coding sequence is TGCGCCAGCAGCTTGGGTATAGCGGGAGGGCAAGAGACCCAGTACTTC. The whole variable domain, filled in from reference TRBV5-1 and TRBJ2-5, reads KAGVTQTPRYLIKTRGQQVTLSCSPISGHRSVSWYQQTPGQGLQFLFEYFSETQRNKGNFPGRFSGRQFSNSRSEMNVSTLELGDSALYLCASSLGIAGGQETQYFGPGTRLLVL.

This clone has only a few counts. V usage is TRBV7-9 and J usage is TRBJ1-1; 7 positions match TRBD1. Per germline, CDR1 SEHNR and CDR2 FQNEAQ (reference sequence). Unmatched junction bases numbered 11, after V lost 5 bases and J lost 5 bases. The CDR3 sequence is 15 residues long. The CDR3 loop reads CASSLRGGSGTEAFF. The CDR3 coding sequence is TGTGCCAGCAGCCTCAGAGGGGGCAGTGGTACTGAAGCTTTCTTT. The full variable domain, its missing parts supplied by reference TRBV7-9 and TRBJ1-1, is DTGVSQNPRHKITKRGQNVTFRCDPISEHNRLYWYRQTLGQGPEFLTYFQNEAQLEKSRLLSDRFSAERPKGSFSTLEIQRTEQGDSAMYLCASSLRGGSGTEAFFGQGTRLTVV.

This chain uses TRBV5-1 with TRBJ2-5; TRBD2 agrees at 9 bases. The J segment lost 5 bases and the V segment lost 1 base, leaving 9 bases of the junction unmatched. This CDR3 has 16 amino acids. Per germline, CDR1 SGHRS and CDR2 YFSETQ. This CDR3 reads CASSLISSGIGETQYF. CDR3 DNA sequence: TGCGCCAGCAGCTTGATCTCTAGCGGGATTGGGGAGACCCAGTACTTC.

V gene TRBV2 combines with J gene TRBJ2-6, with 9 bases fitting TRBD1. Germline CDR1 SNHLY, CDR2 FYNNEI. The CDR3 has 20 amino acids. The V and J ends lost 0 bases and 0 bases, in that order; junction bases with no gene match: 9. For the CDR3, the DNA is TGTGCCAGCAGTGAAGCGCTTCGGGACAGGGTTAGCTCTGGGGCCAACGTCCTGACTTTC. Translation gives CASSEALRDRVSSGANVLTF.

The V call is TRBV27, the J call TRBJ1-1; D gene uncertain. Germline CDR1 MNHEY, CDR2 SMNVEV (reference sequence). The CDR3 contains 13 residues. The V and J ends lost 1 base and 1 base respectively, with 4 bases between them. CDR3 DNA: TGTGCCAGCAGTTTATGGGAGAACACTGAAGCTTTCTTT. As protein: CASSLWENTEAFF.

J is TRBJ2-1 and V is TRBV10-3, with D unresolved. V shed 6 bases and J shed 6 bases, with 9 bases lying between them. CDR3 length: 12 residues. Germline V gene data show CDR1 as ENHRY and CDR2 as SYGVKD. CDR3 protein: CAIRGAGNEQFF. CDR3 in DNA: TGTGCCATCAGAGGAGCCGGCAATGAGCAGTTCTTC.

The genes are TRBV2 and TRBJ2-7; no reliable D call. Germline CDR1 SNHLY, CDR2 FYNNEI. The CDR3 runs to 14 residues. Between the trimmed V and J ends, which lost 1 base and 1 base, there was a span of 8 bases. This chain's CDR3 is CASSEDRHSYEQYF. The CDR3 DNA sequence: TGTGCCAGCAGTGAAGACCGGCATTCCTACGAGCAGTACTTC.

The genes are TRBV6-5 and TRBJ1-2; unclear D gene. V gave up 0 bases and J gave up 10 bases, with 9 bases separating them. Germline-derived CDR1 and CDR2 are MNHEY and SVGAGI. The CDR3 extends over 12 amino acids. CDR3 sequence (DNA): TGTGCCAGCAGTTACTCGGGAACCCTCTACACCTTC. It is translated as CASSYSGTLYTF.

This rearrangement joins TRBV4-2 to TRBJ2-3; 9 bases agree with TRBD1. The germline V gene has CDR1 LGHNA and CDR2 YNFKEQ. V dropped 3 bases and J dropped 2; count of bases not matched to a gene: 6. This CDR3 is built from 16 residues. The CDR3 protein is CASSHGQGQNTDTQYF. In DNA, the CDR3 is TGTGCCAGCAGCCATGGACAGGGGCAGAACACAGATACGCAGTATTTT.

The chain links TRBV4-3 to TRBJ2-3, with 7 bases fitting TRBD1. CDR3 length: 17 amino acids. From germline, CDR1 is LGHNA and CDR2 YSLEER. The V and J ends lost 4 bases and 1 base, in that order; junction bases with no gene match: 11. This CDR3 is CASSPSLGGSGTDTQYF. The CDR3 nucleotides are TGCGCCAGCAGCCCTTCTTTAGGGGGCTCTGGCACAGATACGCAGTATTTT.

This rearrangement joins TRBV7-9 to TRBJ2-7; 12 positions agree with TRBD1. Trimming removed 5 bases from V and 2 bases from J; junction bases left unmatched: 13. CDR3 size: 18 residues. Germline CDR1 reads SEHNR; CDR2 reads FQNEAQ (reference sequence). For the CDR3, the DNA is TGTGCCAGCAGCCCGCAGGGACAGGGGGCTACCCGCACCTACGAGCAGTACTTC. Amino acids: CASSPQGQGATRTYEQYF.

The V and J genes are TRBV2 and TRBJ2-1, with 10 bases identical to TRBD2. V shed 7 bases and J 8 bases; nucleotides not matched to a gene: 14. The CDR3 totals 16 residues. CDR1 and CDR2 from the germline V gene are SNHLY and FYNNEI. CDR3 DNA: TGTGCCAGCACCGCTGGGTCTAGCGGGAGAGGGGATGAGCAGTTCTTC. It translates to CASTAGSSGRGDEQFF.

The chain couples TRBV5-1 to TRBJ2-5; D is unresolved. V lost 2 bases and J 1 base, leaving 9 bases between the germline ends. CDR3 length: 14 residues. Germline V CDR1 and CDR2: SGHRS, YFSETQ. This CDR3 reads CASSFDFTQETQYF. The CDR3 nucleotides are TGCGCCAGCAGCTTTGACTTCACCCAAGAGACCCAGTACTTC.

V and J are TRBV4-3 and TRBJ2-2; possibly TRBD2 for D (6 bases). This CDR3 has 20 residues. The V gene's germline CDR1 is LGHNA and CDR2 YSLEER. V was cut by 3 bases and J by 0 bases, with 23 bases left in between. Here the CDR3 reads CASSQNILGRGNSNTGELFF. The CDR3, as DNA: TGCGCCAGCAGCCAGAACATTCTGGGCCGGGGGAACTCGAACACCGGGGAGCTGTTTTTT.

This chain uses TRBV10-3 with TRBJ2-7; 9 positions match TRBD1. The CDR3 is made up of 15 amino acids. The V gene end was trimmed by 5 bases and the J gene end by 0 bases; junction bases not matched to a gene: 5. Per the germline V gene, CDR1 is ENHRY and CDR2 is SYGVKD. The CDR3, as DNA: TGTGCCATCAGTAGACGGGACAGGGACTCCTACGAGCAGTACTTC. It codes for CAISRRDRDSYEQYF.